The sequence of this T cell receptor beta chain was determined in a study of blood T cell repertoires in COVID-19 (dated by TCRdb to the early 2020s). For the wider study: Samples covering the acute and convalescent phases of COVID-19 were provided by collaborators in the United States, Italy and Spain. The prospective study material was composed of cDNA or gDNA derived from T cells, B-cell-depleted T cells, or PBMCs. Where HLA class I and class II types were available, the types were taken from metadata supplied by the sample provider, not from assay-based typing. The samples were drawn from two sources: the first 160 participants of the ongoing ImmuneRACE study, and approximately 1,300 subjects contributed by 6 global collaborators. The sample metadata nearly always contained a de-identified subject ID, COVID-19 status, age in years and sex. A freely available public database, intended as a resource for researchers studying the immune response to SARS-CoV-2, is where the repertoires were released. The dataset comprised deeply sampled blood TCRbeta repertoires from subjects exposed to, actively infected with, or recovered from COVID-19.

With respect to this clone: The specificity of this receptor is unknown. No base-level quality is on record; no much larger clone is a single base apart.

Reading from cysteine to phenylalanine, the CDR3 counts 19 amino acids. The kept DNA is CDR3 alone, 57 bases in frame from the first base. V loses 4 bases at its end and J loses 1 base; junction bases beyond the gene matches: 15. In the germline V gene, CDR1 corresponds to SGDLS and CDR2 to YYNGEE. What the research found in general, with its limitations: Clinical and demographic metadata were provided uncurated, with the amount varying by source and participant.

Whole blood was collected in K2EDTA tubes by collaborating institutions according to the institutions' own protocols. For TCRbeta analysis, collaborators shipped samples as frozen whole blood, isolated PBMCs, or DNA extracted from either of those sample types. TCRbeta CDR3 regions were amplified from genomic DNA by means of the immunoSEQ Assay, a bias-controlled multiplex PCR. The published analysis was carried out like this. Nucleated cell counts per sample were estimated from amplification of reference gene primers within the assay. To quantify the absolute abundance of each unique TCRbeta CDR3 rearrangement, sequence reads were collapsed and filtered. For each sample, productive Simpson clonality was calculated as the square root of Simpson's diversity index across productive rearrangements. Imported from immuneACCESS, the table was reduced by TCRdb to in-frame sequences with V and J called. These copies leave out some clones; in studies compared against another copy, an unresolved V gene accounts for under half, and the cause of the remainder is not known. Clone size and the V and J calls come from that table; the DNA yielded D and trimming. This sample comprises around 68,000 clones, around 86% of them detected only once. The ten largest clones add up to under 3% of the sample.

The specimen sequenced was peripheral blood. The V gene is TRBV9 and the J gene is TRBJ2-5, with TRBD2 identical over 11 junction bases. The receptor's source is a man older than 75 with acute or convalescent COVID-19. In nucleotide form, the sequence is TGTGCCAGCAGCCCTCGTCCCCCTGGACTAGCGGGTGGCCAAGAGACCCAGTACTTC. It specifies CASSPRPPGLAGGQETQYF.